This T cell receptor beta chain was observed in a study of T cells in women clearing cervical HPV infection. At the level of the study: Cases: HPV16-related CIN3 or worse on histology, a couple of invasive cancers. Findings and caveats of the study: TRBV6-7 relative abundance averaged approximately 0.11% in cases and 0.15% to 0.2% in controls.

All donors had a single incident cervical HPV16 infection, not prevalent. On this clone itself: Its specificity is unknown. The CDR3 goes on 3 residues after the read ends, and that part is filled in from the germline J gene.

The V gene's germline CDR1 is SGHDT and CDR2 YYEEEE. Trimming left V 1 base short and J 5 bases short, with 9 bases between. This CDR3 spans 13 amino acids. Libraries were prepared by immunoSEQ multiplex PCR; TCRdb keeps only in-frame clonotypes and omits some of them. The sample's table shows fewer than 40,000 clones. The specimen was blood buffy coat. The chain carries TRBV5-6 and TRBJ2-5; no definite D call. The TCR originated in a woman aged 18 to 75 with a cervical HPV16 infection that either progressed to CIN3+ or cleared (not recorded which). The part of the CDR3 DNA that was read is TGTGCCAGCAGCTTGCAATACTCGGAGACC. Translation: CASSLQYSET. The whole CDR3 reads CASSLQYSETQYF.